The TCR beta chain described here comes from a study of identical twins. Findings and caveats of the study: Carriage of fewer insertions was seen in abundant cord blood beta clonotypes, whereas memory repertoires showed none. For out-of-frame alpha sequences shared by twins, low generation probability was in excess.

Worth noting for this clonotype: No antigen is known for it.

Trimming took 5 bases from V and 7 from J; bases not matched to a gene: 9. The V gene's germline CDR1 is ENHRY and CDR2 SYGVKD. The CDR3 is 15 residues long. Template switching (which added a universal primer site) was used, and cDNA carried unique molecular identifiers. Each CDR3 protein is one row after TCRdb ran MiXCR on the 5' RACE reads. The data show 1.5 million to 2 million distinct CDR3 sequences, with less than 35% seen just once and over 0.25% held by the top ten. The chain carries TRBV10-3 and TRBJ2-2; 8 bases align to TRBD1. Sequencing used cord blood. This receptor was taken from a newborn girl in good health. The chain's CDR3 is CAISLDRERGGELFF. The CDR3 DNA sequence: TGTGCCATCAGTTTGGACAGGGAAAGGGGCGGGGAGCTGTTTTTT.